This record concerns one T cell receptor (beta chain) sequence. There are 15 residues in the CDR3. V was clipped by 1 base and J by 0 bases; unmatched bases: 0. Per the germline V gene, CDR1 is MGHRA and CDR2 is YSYEKL. These data come from a study of blood T cell repertoires in COVID-19. Study information: Specimens from acute and convalescent COVID-19 originated in the United States, Italy and Spain.

Assay used: immunoSEQ multiplex PCR; TCRdb lists only in-frame clones, some missing. This table holds about 270,000 clones, about 91% found once. The clonotype was recovered from a young adult with COVID-19, enrolled during active disease. Material for sequencing was peripheral blood. The V call is TRBV4-1, the J call TRBJ2-1; 7 nucleotides align to TRBD1. CDR3: CASSQAGGSYNEQFF. The DNA of the CDR3 is TGCGCCAGCAGCCAAGCAGGGGGCTCCTACAATGAGCAGTTCTTC.